These T cell receptor beta chains were read from a single sample in a study of CD8 T cells in Susac syndrome. TCRdb recomputed calls from the immunoSEQ multiplex PCR reads with MiXCR, one row per CDR3 protein. The repertoire holds approximately 220,000 distinct CDR3 sequences, with around nine tenths as singletons. Specimen: CD8+ T cells from PBMCs. All receptors come from a human donor with multiple sclerosis. Both conserved end residues are part of each CDR3. The D gene is left open where the match is weak. Clone size, where shown, is once, few, many, or a class for clones that have expanded.

TRBV7-3	NA	NA	TRBJ2-5	CASSLTHQETQYF	TGTGCCAGCAGCTTAACACACCAAGAGACCCAGTACTTC
TRBV2	NA	TRBD2	TRBJ2-7	CASCLAGGSNYEQYF	TGTGCCAGCTGTCTAGCGGGAGGGTCAAACTACGAGCAGTACTTC
TRBV12-3/TRBV12-4	NA	NA	TRBJ1-1	CASSNTGRRMNTEAFF	TGTGCCAGCAGCAACACAGGGCGGAGGATGAACACTGAAGCTTTCTTT
TRBV7-9	NA	TRBD1	TRBJ2-1	CASSPSTGTVYNEQFF	TGTGCCAGCAGCCCCTCGACCGGGACAGTATACAATGAGCAGTTCTTC
TRBV7-9	NA	NA	TRBJ1-6	CASSSGDPIGTPLHF	TGTGCCAGCAGCTCCGGGGACCCTATAGGGACACCCCTCCACTTT
TRBV6-5	NA	NA	TRBJ1-6	CASPFGVFYNSPLHF	TGTGCCAGCCCCTTCGGGGTATTCTATAATTCACCCCTCCACTTT
TRBV18	NA	NA	TRBJ2-1	CASSPGLSSYNEQFF	TGTGCCAGCTCACCCGGTCTGAGCTCCTACAATGAGCAGTTCTTC
TRBV7-3	once	NA	TRBJ2-6	CASSLTGWATGANVLTF	TGTGCCAGCAGCTTAACGGGGTGGGCGACTGGGGCCAACGTCCTGACTTTC
TRBV27	NA	NA	TRBJ1-2	CASSHQAGRNYGYTF	TGTGCCAGCAGCCACCAGGCAGGGCGGAACTATGGCTACACCTTC
TRBV29-1	NA	TRBD1	TRBJ2-3	CSVEEHRDRDTDTQYF	TGCAGCGTTGAAGAACACCGGGACAGGGACACAGATACGCAGTATTTT